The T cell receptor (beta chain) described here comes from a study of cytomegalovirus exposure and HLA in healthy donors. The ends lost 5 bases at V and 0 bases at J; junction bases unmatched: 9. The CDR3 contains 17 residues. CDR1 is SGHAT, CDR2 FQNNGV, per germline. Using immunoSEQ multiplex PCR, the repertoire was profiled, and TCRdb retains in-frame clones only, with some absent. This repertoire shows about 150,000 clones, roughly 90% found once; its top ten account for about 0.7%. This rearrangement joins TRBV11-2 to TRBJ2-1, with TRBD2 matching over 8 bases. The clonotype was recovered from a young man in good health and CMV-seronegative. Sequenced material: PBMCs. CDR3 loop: CASSPHSGASSYNEQFF. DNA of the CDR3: TGTGCCAGCAGCCCCCATAGCGGGGCGAGCTCCTACAATGAGCAGTTCTTC. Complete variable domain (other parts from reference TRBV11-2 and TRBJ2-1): EAGVAQSPRYKIIEKRQSVAFWCNPISGHATLYWYQQILGQGPKLLIQFQNNGVVDDSQLPKDRFSAERLKGVDSTLKIQPAKLEDSAVYLCASSPHSGASSYNEQFFGPGTRLTVL.